The source of this T cell receptor beta chain is a study of CD8 T cells in Susac syndrome. Sequencing of TCR beta was performed on blood CD8+ T cells and on blood CD4+ T cells. FACS was used to enrich TEMRA cells, whereas the CD8+ and CD4+ T cells were obtained by negative isolation. This CDR3 is built from 12 residues. Unmatched junction bases numbered 2, after V lost 7 bases and J lost 3 bases. From germline, CDR1 is SGHRS and CDR2 YFSETQ. An amount of RNA that ranged from 0.5 to 1 ug was reverse transcribed with random hexamers. TCRdb reprocessed the immunoSEQ multiplex PCR reads via MiXCR and lists one record per CDR3 protein. The sample shows roughly 130,000 distinct CDR3 sequences, around 96% of them seen only once.

This chain links TRBV5-1 with TRBJ2-7, with 9 positions matching TRBD2. The specimen sequenced was CD4+ T cells from PBMCs. The TCR sequence derives from a human donor with Susac syndrome. CDR3 residues: CASGTSLYEQYF. The DNA for the CDR3 is TGCGCCAGCGGGACTAGCCTCTACGAGCAGTACTTC.